Below are 5 T cell receptor beta chains sequenced from a single sample in a study of beta chain features in type 1 diabetes (dated by TCRdb to 2016 to 2018). The library was obtained by the immunoSEQ multiplex PCR assay. The entire amount of isolated RNA was reverse transcribed using the High Capacity cDNA Reverse Transcription Kit, so the sequenced TCRB transcripts were expressed ones. TCRdb holds this immuneACCESS table with in-frame rearrangements only. Some clones are missing; in checked studies, unresolved V genes explain under half, and the rest has no known cause. The sample table holds roughly 380,000 clones, of which around a fifth were seen once. Around 0.045% of the sample lies in the top ten. Material for sequencing was naive CD4+ T cells from blood. The sample's cell subset or site label, in plain terms: true naive CD4+ T cells. All receptors come from a woman aged 18 to 35 in good health.

This clone was seen only a few times. The V call is TRBV30, the J call TRBJ2-7; D uncertain. The germline gives CDR1 GTSNPN, CDR2 SVGIG (reference sequence). Trimming cost V 2 bases and J 3 bases, with 5 bases left between them. The CDR3 is made up of 11 amino acids. The DNA of the CDR3 is TGTGCCTGGAGTTTAAACTACGAGCAGTACTTC. Translation: CAWSLNYEQYF. Using reference TRBV30 and TRBJ2-7 for the parts outside the CDR3, the full variable domain is SQTIHQWPATLVQPVGSPLSLECTVEGTSNPNLYWYRQAAGRGLQLLFYSVGIGQISSEVPQNLSASRPQDRQFILSSKKLLLSDSGFYLCAWSLNYEQYFGPGTRLTVT.

This clone was seen a handful of times. The chain combines TRBV5-1 with TRBJ2-2; TRBD2 matches at 7 bases. Unmatched junction bases numbered 4, after V lost 2 bases and J lost 3 bases. The CDR3 spans 15 residues. CDR1 is SGHRS, CDR2 YFSETQ, per germline. CDR3 bases: TGCGCCAGCAGCTTATCCCTAGCGGACACCGGGGAGCTGTTTTTT. As protein: CASSLSLADTGELFF.

The CDR3 region has the DNA TGCGCCAGCAGTTCGACGACAGGGTTGGGCAATGAGCAGTTCTTC. Its protein is CASSSTTGLGNEQFF. The V call is TRBV4-1, the J call TRBJ2-1, with 7 bases lining up with TRBD1. This CDR3 comprises 15 residues. CDR1 MGHRA and CDR2 YSYEKL come from the germline V gene. V shed 6 bases, J shed 6 bases, and the junction held 11 bases outside the gene matches.

V is TRBV6-5 and J is TRBJ1-5; weak D call: TRBD1 (5 bases). Trimming took 2 bases from V and 7 from J, leaving 12 bases between them. The CDR3 is 14 amino acids. Germline CDR1 MNHEY, CDR2 SVGAGI. Here the CDR3 reads CASSYGGKGQPQHF. The CDR3 DNA reads as TGTGCCAGCAGTTACGGGGGGAAGGGCCAGCCCCAGCATTTT.

V is TRBV4-2 and J is TRBJ1-2; 7 bases agree with TRBD1. Germline V lookup: CDR1 LGHNA, CDR2 YNFKEQ. There are 15 residues in the CDR3. J lost 0 bases, V lost 1 base, and 2 bases had no gene match. The CDR3 spells CASSQGQGPNYGYTF. The DNA for the CDR3 is TGTGCCAGCAGCCAAGGACAGGGCCCTAACTATGGCTACACCTTC.